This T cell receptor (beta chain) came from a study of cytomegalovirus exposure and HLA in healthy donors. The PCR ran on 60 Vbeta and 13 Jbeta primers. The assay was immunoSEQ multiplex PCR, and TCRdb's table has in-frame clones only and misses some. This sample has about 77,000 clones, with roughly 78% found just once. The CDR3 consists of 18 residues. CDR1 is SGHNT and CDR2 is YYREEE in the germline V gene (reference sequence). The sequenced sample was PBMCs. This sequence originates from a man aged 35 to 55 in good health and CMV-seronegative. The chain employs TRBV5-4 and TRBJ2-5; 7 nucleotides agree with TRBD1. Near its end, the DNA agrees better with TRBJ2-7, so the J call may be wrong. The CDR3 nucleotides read TGTGCCAGCACCAATTCTCGGGACAGCAGTAAAGGGGCCTACGAGCAGTACTTC. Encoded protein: CASTNSRDSSKGAYEQYF.